A single count supports the clone carrying this T cell receptor beta chain. Its target is unknown. This specimen comes from a study of shared clonotypes between healthy human individuals. CDR3 size: 12 residues. Trimming left V 6 bases short and J 8 bases short, with 12 bases between. From germline, CDR1 is SGHDN and CDR2 FVKESK. Generated by immunoSEQ multiplex PCR, the TCRdb table keeps only in-frame clones and is missing some. The sample carries roughly 2.5 million clones, over 85% recorded once. Notes on the study in general: The study drew on few donors, limiting represented genetic and exposure-history diversity. What naive subsets generally showed was a larger estimated richness than memory subsets showed.

The sequence was collected from a man between 18 and 35 years old in good health. Sequenced input: naive CD4+ T cells sorted from blood. Indicated subset: CD45RA+ positively selected. This chain uses TRBV14 with TRBJ2-3; no definite D call. CDR3 region: CASSPASTTQYF. For the CDR3, the DNA is TGTGCCAGCAGTCCCGCGTCGACTACGCAGTATTTT.